These T cell receptor beta chains were read from a single sample in a study of T cells after yellow fever vaccination. From the 5' RACE reads, TCRdb called clonotypes with MiXCR, one entry per CDR3 protein. This sample yields some 300,000 distinct CDR3 sequences, of which roughly 8.3% are seen a single time; approximately 16% belongs to the top ten. Material: PBMCs, obtained around 45 days after the first yellow fever vaccination. These receptors were taken from a man between 18 and 35 years old who received the YFV17D yellow fever vaccine. Each CDR3 is given with its conserved first and last residue. A D gene is named only where the DNA matches it firmly. The size of a clone is reported for some rows only, either as once, few or many, or as a class for expanded clones.

D: TRBD1
V: TRBV7-2
size: .
J: TRBJ1-6
DNA: TGTGCCAGCAGCTCGGGACAGGGAAGACCCCTCCACTTT
CDR3: CASSSGQGRPLHF

D: .
V: TRBV7-9
size: .
J: TRBJ1-6
DNA: TGTGCCAGCAGCCAAACAGGGAAACCTTCACCCCTCCACTTT
CDR3: CASSQTGKPSPLHF

D: TRBD2
V: TRBV20-1
size: .
J: TRBJ2-7
DNA: TGCAGTGCTAGAGACCTTTCGCGGGGGGCCTCCTACGAGCAGTACTTC
CDR3: CSARDLSRGASYEQYF

D: TRBD1
V: TRBV12-3/TRBV12-4
size: .
J: TRBJ1-1
DNA: TGTGCCAGCAGCAAGGGACAGGGGTCGTCTGACACTGAAGCTTTCTTT
CDR3: CASSKGQGSSDTEAFF

D: .
V: TRBV7-2
size: few
J: TRBJ2-7
DNA: TGTGCCAGCTGCCACAGGGACTTCCAAACCTACGAGCAGTACTTC
CDR3: CASCHRDFQTYEQYF

D: TRBD1
V: TRBV10-3
size: .
J: TRBJ2-1
DNA: TGTGCCATCAGAAAAGAGACAGGGGAGCAGTTCTTC
CDR3: CAIRKETGEQFF

D: .
V: TRBV4-3
size: few
J: TRBJ2-3
DNA: TGCGCCAGCAGCCAAGAACTGCAGAACACAGATACGCAGTATTTT
CDR3: CASSQELQNTDTQYF

D: TRBD1
V: TRBV7-8
size: few
J: TRBJ2-2
DNA: TGTGCCAGCAGCGGAGCCGGGACAGGGGGCGGGGAGCTGTTTTTT
CDR3: CASSGAGTGGGELFF

D: .
V: TRBV27
size: few
J: TRBJ2-1
DNA: TGTGCCAGTTCTCCCTCGGGTGGGGGTGAGCAGTTCTTC
CDR3: CASSPSGGGEQFF

D: .
V: TRBV30
size: .
J: TRBJ1-2
DNA: TGTGCCTGGAGTAGAGGGGTTCTTTCTTATGGCTACACCTTC
CDR3: CAWSRGVLSYGYTF

D: .
V: TRBV7-9
size: .
J: TRBJ2-5
DNA: TGTGCCAGCAGCGGAGGCACTAGTTCCCAAGAGACCCAGTACTTC
CDR3: CASSGGTSSQETQYF